One and the same sample provided the 19 T cell receptor beta chains below, sequenced in a study of beta chain features in type 1 diabetes. Findings and limits, study-wide: All four CD4+ subsets from Type 1 diabetes patients carried moderately but significantly shorter TCRB CDR3s.

Their specific antigens are unknown. Expressed TCRB transcripts were sequenced after all isolated RNA was converted to cDNA. Assay: immunoSEQ multiplex PCR; the TCRdb copy retains only in-frame clones and omits some. The sample has more than 200,000 clones; more than 15% are singletons. Sequenced sample: naive CD4+ T cells from blood. Every receptor here comes from a man aged 25-45 years with type 1 diabetes.

This rearrangement joins TRBV2 to TRBJ2-1; D call uncertain. From germline, CDR1 is SNHLY and CDR2 FYNNEI. V lost 3 bases to trimming and J lost 0 bases, with 6 bases between them. The CDR3 covers 14 residues. The DNA of the CDR3 is TGTGCCAGCAGTGAGCGGAGCTCCTACAATGAGCAGTTCTTC. Its translation is CASSERSSYNEQFF.

The rearrangement joins TRBV5-1 to TRBJ2-1; unclear D gene. Germline lookup yields CDR1 SGHRS and CDR2 YFSETQ. Deletions cut 1 base from V and 7 bases from J, with 9 bases between. The CDR3 totals 13 residues. CDR3 protein: CASSLPQKNEQFF. The CDR3 DNA sequence: TGCGCCAGCAGCTTGCCCCAGAAAAATGAGCAGTTCTTC.

The gene calls are TRBV28 and TRBJ2-2; possibly TRBD1 for D (5 bases). V gave up 5 bases and J gave up 9 bases, with 10 bases separating them. The germline V gene encodes CDR1 MDHEN and CDR2 SYDVKM. The CDR3 length is 12 residues. The CDR3 protein is CASSQDRRELFF. The CDR3, as DNA: TGTGCCAGCAGTCAAGACAGACGGGAGCTGTTTTTT.

The chain employs TRBV29-1 and TRBJ2-1; D is possibly TRBD1 (6 bases). V lost 6 bases and J lost 5, with 17 bases in between. The CDR3 runs 14 residues. Germline CDR1 is SQVTM and CDR2 is ANQGSEA. This chain's CDR3 is CSVRRMDSNNEQFF. The CDR3 coding sequence is TGCAGCGTCCGGCGGATGGACAGTAACAATGAGCAGTTCTTC.

The chain has TRBV7-2 and TRBJ2-3; 10 nucleotides agree with TRBD2. V dropped 5 bases and J dropped 0; count of bases not matched to a gene: 5. This CDR3 comprises 16 residues. Per germline, CDR1 SGHTA and CDR2 FQGNSA. CDR3 sequence: CASSHLSGGSTDTQYF. CDR3 nucleotide sequence: TGTGCCAGCAGCCACCTTAGCGGGGGGAGCACAGATACGCAGTATTTT.

This clone came up a few times. This chain uses TRBV28 with TRBJ2-3; 11 bases match TRBD2. The length of the CDR3 is 15 residues. The junction had 5 bases not matched to a gene; V was cut back by 5 bases and J by 4 bases. The germline V gene encodes CDR1 MDHEN and CDR2 SYDVKM. The CDR3 protein is CASSKVAGGADTQYF. The CDR3 nucleotides read TGTGCCAGCAGTAAAGTAGCGGGAGGGGCAGATACGCAGTATTTT.

This clone was picked up a small number of times. The chain links TRBV4-2 to TRBJ1-4; the D is unclear. There are 13 residues in the CDR3. V was cut by 0 bases and J by 8 bases, with 7 bases left in between. Germline lookup yields CDR1 LGHNA and CDR2 YNFKEQ. The CDR3 DNA reads TGTGCCAGCAGCCAAGATCTTTGGGAAAAACTGTTTTTT. Its translation: CASSQDLWEKLFF.

This clone occurred a few times. This rearrangement joins TRBV5-6 to TRBJ2-1; no clear D. In germline, CDR1 is SGHDT, CDR2 YYEEEE. V gave up 3 bases and J gave up 0 bases, with 13 bases separating them. This CDR3 comprises 16 residues. The CDR3 sequence is CASSYWTVSSYNEQFF. CDR3 coding DNA: TGTGCCAGCAGCTACTGGACGGTGAGCTCCTACAATGAGCAGTTCTTC.

This chain uses TRBV9 with TRBJ2-1; 9 positions match TRBD2. The germline V gene encodes CDR1 SGDLS and CDR2 YYNGEE. Germline trimming cut 1 base from V and 3 bases from J; bases unmatched to any gene: 2. The CDR3 loop spans 15 amino acids. CDR3 sequence: CASSVLAGFYNEQFF. The CDR3 bases are TGTGCCAGCAGCGTACTAGCGGGATTCTACAATGAGCAGTTCTTC. Full variable domain (remainder filled in from reference TRBV9 and TRBJ2-1): DSGVTQTPKHLITATGQRVTLRCSPRSGDLSVYWYQQSLDQGLQFLIQYYNGEERAKGNILERFSAQQFPDLHSELNLSSLELGDSALYFCASSVLAGFYNEQFFGPGTRLTVL.

This chain links TRBV7-2 with TRBJ1-1; 9 bases match TRBD1. V shed 5 bases and J 3 bases; nucleotides not matched to a gene: 4. CDR1 and CDR2 (germline): SGHTA, FQGNSA. This CDR3 region has 14 residues. The CDR3 loop is CASSTRQGDTEAFF. Here the CDR3 DNA reads TGTGCCAGCAGCACCAGACAGGGGGACACTGAAGCTTTCTTT.

V is TRBV18 and J is TRBJ2-6, with a possible D match to TRBD2 (5 bases). This CDR3 contains 18 residues. Trimming stripped 3 bases from V and 1 base from J, with 16 bases between. CDR1 is KGHSH, CDR2 LQKENI, per germline. The CDR3 nucleotides read TGTGCCAGCTCACCTCGCGGACTGGCAAGTTCTGGGGCCAACGTCCTGACTTTC. It translates to CASSPRGLASSGANVLTF.

The rearrangement uses TRBV29-1 and TRBJ2-5; 7 positions match TRBD1. The CDR3 runs to 12 residues. After removal of 5 bases from V and 5 bases from J, the junction contained 5 bases not matched to a gene. Germline V gives CDR1 SQVTM, CDR2 ANQGSEA. The CDR3 DNA reads as TGCAGCGTTAAGACAGGGATGGAGACCCAGTACTTC. Encoded protein: CSVKTGMETQYF. Variable domain in full (rest from reference TRBV29-1 and TRBJ2-5): SAVISQKPSRDICQRGTSLTIQCQVDSQVTMMFWYRQQPGQSLTLIATANQGSEATYESGFVIDKFPISRPNLTFSTLTVSNMSPEDSSIYLCSVKTGMETQYFGPGTRLLVL.

The chain has TRBV9 and TRBJ1-2; 8 bases line up with TRBD1. Trimming at V came to 3 bases and at J to 4 bases, leaving 11 bases not matched to a gene. Per the germline V gene, CDR1 is SGDLS and CDR2 is YYNGEE. The CDR3 sequence is 16 residues long. CDR3 in amino acids: CASSAIHGTGLYGYTF. In DNA form, the CDR3 reads TGTGCCAGCAGCGCAATCCACGGGACAGGCCTCTATGGCTACACCTTC.

The table lists this clone with a few counts. As DNA, the CDR3 is TGCAGTGCTATCGGGGGAGACGAGCAGTACTTC. It yields the protein CSAIGGDEQYF. This chain uses TRBV20-1 with TRBJ2-7; tentative D call: TRBD2 (6 bases). The germline V gene has CDR1 DFQATT and CDR2 SNEGSKA (reference sequence). The CDR3 loop spans 11 amino acids. V was clipped by 4 bases and J by 5 bases, with 9 bases between them.

This chain links TRBV9 with TRBJ2-1; no reliable D call. The CDR3 has 13 amino acids. The ends were cut back, 7 bases at V and 5 bases at J, with 13 bases in the middle. The germline CDR1 and CDR2 sequences are SGDLS and YYNGEE. The CDR3 DNA follows: TGTGCCAGCCCACGGCGGCTCGACAATGAGCAGTTCTTC. Translating it yields CASPRRLDNEQFF. Complete variable domain (other parts from reference TRBV9 and TRBJ2-1): DSGVTQTPKHLITATGQRVTLRCSPRSGDLSVYWYQQSLDQGLQFLIQYYNGEERAKGNILERFSAQQFPDLHSELNLSSLELGDSALYFCASPRRLDNEQFFGPGTRLTVL.

The chain links TRBV9 to TRBJ2-6; D not certain. V dropped 4 bases and J dropped 0 bases, with 5 bases sitting between them. Germline V gene sequence: CDR1 SGDLS, CDR2 YYNGEE. The CDR3 has 14 amino acids. CDR3 nucleotides: TGTGCCAGCAGCTCACGCTCTGGGGCCAACGTCCTGACTTTC. Its translation: CASSSRSGANVLTF.

This chain links TRBV5-4 with TRBJ2-6; 7 bases are a match to TRBD1. Germline V gene data show CDR1 as SGHNT and CDR2 as YYREEE (reference sequence). Germline trimming cut 6 bases from V and 0 bases from J; bases unmatched to any gene: 3. The CDR3 length is 15 residues. The CDR3 protein is CASTRDSSGANVLTF. In DNA form, the CDR3 reads TGTGCCAGCACCAGGGACAGCTCTGGGGCCAACGTCCTGACTTTC.

V is TRBV19 and J is TRBJ2-5; D unclear. Per the germline V gene, CDR1 is LNHDA and CDR2 is SQIVND (reference sequence). The CDR3 loop spans 15 amino acids. Trimming stripped 2 bases from V and 5 bases from J, with 15 bases between. DNA for the CDR3: TGTGCCAGTAGTATACGCGGAGCCAATTTGGAGACCCAGTACTTC. Translating gives CASSIRGANLETQYF.

Concerning this clone itself: The identical CDR3 is also encoded by other nucleotide sequences in the sample. Written as DNA, the CDR3 is TGTGCCAGCAGCTTAAGCTCTAGCTCCTACAATGAGCAGTTCTTC. Amino acids: CASSLSSSSYNEQFF. This chain uses TRBV7-2 with TRBJ2-1; D is unresolved. The V end lost 2 bases, the J end lost 0 bases, and 8 bases lay between the germline ends. CDR1 and CDR2 (germline): SGHTA, FQGNSA. The CDR3 contains 15 residues.